What follows describes a single T cell receptor beta chain. Its antigen is unknown. This entry comes from a study of a mutant IDH1 vaccine in newly diagnosed glioma. Study details: The vaccination schedule gave patients eight doses in weeks 1, 3, 5, 7, 11, 15, 19 and 23. Former treatment meant radiotherapy, temozolomide, or both; the majority had gotten both. Treated patients, approximately 60% male and about 38% female, averaged about 40 years of age.

The time point is: week 5, during vaccination. Mutant IDH1 20-mer peptide, at 300 ug, made up each vaccine dose, with topical imiquimod. In every donor, the tumor was a new WHO grade 3 or 4 IDH1-mutant, ATRX-lost astrocytoma. Germline CDR1 and CDR2: SGHRS and YFSETQ. The ends lost 1 base at V and 8 bases at J; junction bases unmatched: 5. The CDR3 is made up of 15 amino acids. Only in-frame clones appear in the TCRdb table, and some are missing; sequencing was by immunoSEQ multiplex PCR. The sample shows fewer than 65,000 clones, 75% to 85% of them seen only once. V is TRBV5-1 and J is TRBJ2-1; 11 nucleotides line up with TRBD2. Specimen: PBMCs, collected from a glioma patient whose treatment included an IDH1 peptide vaccine. The receptor was isolated from a man younger than 45 with glioma. CDR3 in DNA: TGCGCCAGCAGCTTGTGGATAGCGGGAGGGGATGAGCAGTTCTTC. It yields the protein CASSLWIAGGDEQFF.